A single T cell receptor (beta chain) is shown here with its context. This table comes from immunoSEQ multiplex PCR, and its TCRdb copy is limited to in-frame clones, with some not included. The sample carries 150,000 to 200,000 clones, 92% recorded once. The data originate from a study of control samples from healthy donors and cancer patients. The sequence came from a young woman in good health. Sequenced input: blood.

DNA of the CDR3: TGTGCCAGCAGTCCCGAGGGGGGTCGGACTGAAGCTTTCTTT. Translating gives CASSPEGGRTEAFF. The V and J genes are TRBV3-1 (or the pseudogene TRBV3-2) and TRBJ1-1, with D perhaps TRBD1 (6 bases). Germline V gives CDR1 LGHDT, CDR2 YNNKEL (reference sequence). The CDR3 spans 14 residues. The V end was cut by 6 bases, the J end by 5 bases, with 16 bases between.